The rows below give T cell receptor beta chains drawn from one sample of a study of vaccination effects on CD4 cells after COVID-19. Their cognate antigens are unknown. Method: immunoSEQ multiplex PCR; TCRdb's copy keeps in-frame clones and lacks some. Counted here are about 79,000 clones, approximately 74% occurring once; the ten biggest clones make up more than 1.5%. Sequences were derived from CD4+ T cells from PBMCs cultured with HCoV-229E spike peptides, sampled before COVID-19 vaccination. The receptors here all came from a human donor who received a COVID-19 vaccine. The CDR3 runs from the conserved cysteine through the conserved F or W. Fields, in order: V gene, J gene, CDR3 length, CDR3 protein.

>TRBV4-2|TRBJ2-3|15
CASRTRQGAVDTQYF
>TRBV7-8|TRBJ1-5|16
CASSLFRLHSNQPQHF
>TRBV3-1/TRBV3-2|TRBJ2-1|13
CASSQGRFGEQFF
>TRBV9|TRBJ1-1|16
CASSVGLGALNTEAFF
>TRBV18|TRBJ2-3|15
CASSPGQEHTDTQYF
>TRBV18|TRBJ1-5|15
CASSPNRGVNQPQHF
>TRBV28|TRBJ1-2|14
CASSPPDRFDGYTF
>TRBV9|TRBJ2-5|14
CASSARQSQETQYF
>TRBV5-1|TRBJ2-2|16
CASSLQVGGGTGELFF
>TRBV5-8|TRBJ1-2|13
CASRLGRAYGYTF
>TRBV2|TRBJ2-3|14
CASSEVGGTDTQYF
>TRBV5-1|TRBJ2-5|15
CASSLSGHGKETQYF
>TRBV5-1|TRBJ1-1|15
CASSSTTQGSEKAFF
>TRBV18|TRBJ2-2|13
CASSPRGIGELFF
>TRBV30|TRBJ1-2|12
CAWTSRRYYYTF
>TRBV2|TRBJ1-2|16
CASGGERDTDNYGYTF
>TRBV4-1|TRBJ1-2|18
CASSQEVTRGLANYGYTF
>TRBV24-1|TRBJ2-5|19
CATSDPHGTGTGVNETQYF
>TRBV28|TRBJ1-2|16
CASSSLSPDTNYGYTF
>TRBV5-1|TRBJ1-2|14
CASSLAGGGYGYTF
>TRBV30|TRBJ2-5|13
CAWSGRGSVAQYF
>TRBV16|TRBJ1-2|15
CASSQSRTQNYGYTF
>TRBV6-2/TRBV6-3|TRBJ1-1|14
CASSYSGRSTEAFF
>TRBV2|TRBJ1-1|14
CASSARRKNTEAFF
>TRBV7-3|TRBJ2-2|19
CASSPTPKGQGVRTGELFF
>TRBV27|TRBJ1-1|14
CASRRTGMNTEAFF
>TRBV5-8|TRBJ1-6|15
CASSLDQGLNSPLHF
>TRBV2|TRBJ2-3|18
CASSDASGGAGSSDTQYF
>TRBV9|TRBJ2-3|16
CASSVGQRLPTDTQYF
>TRBV7-9|TRBJ1-6|15
CASSQMTGGNSPLHF
>TRBV3-1/TRBV3-2|TRBJ1-1|14
CASSPILSNTEVFF